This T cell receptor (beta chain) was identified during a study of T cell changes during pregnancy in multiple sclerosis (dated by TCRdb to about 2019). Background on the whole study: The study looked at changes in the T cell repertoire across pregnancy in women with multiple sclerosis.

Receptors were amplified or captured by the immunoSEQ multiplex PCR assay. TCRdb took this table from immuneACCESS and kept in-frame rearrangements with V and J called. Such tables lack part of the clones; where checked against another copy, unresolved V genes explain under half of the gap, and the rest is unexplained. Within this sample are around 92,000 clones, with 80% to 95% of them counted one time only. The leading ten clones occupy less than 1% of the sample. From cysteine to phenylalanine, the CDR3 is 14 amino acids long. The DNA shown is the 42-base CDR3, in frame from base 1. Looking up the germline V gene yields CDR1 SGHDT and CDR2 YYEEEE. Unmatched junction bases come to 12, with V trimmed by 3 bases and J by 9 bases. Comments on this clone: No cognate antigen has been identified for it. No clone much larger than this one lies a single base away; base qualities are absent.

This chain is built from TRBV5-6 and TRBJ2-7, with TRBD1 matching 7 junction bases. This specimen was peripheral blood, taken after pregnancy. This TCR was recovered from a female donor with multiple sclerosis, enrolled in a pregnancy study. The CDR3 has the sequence CASSSRDTGERQYF. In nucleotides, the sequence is TGTGCCAGCAGCTCTAGGGATACAGGGGAACGGCAGTACTTC.